Detailed here is one T cell receptor (beta chain). Antigen: not known. The sample is drawn from a study of T cell responses to AZD1222 COVID-19 vaccine. TCRdb keeps only in-frame clones here, not all; method: immunoSEQ multiplex PCR. This table has about 80,000 clones, approximately 85% appearing once. Findings and caveats of the study: Nearly half of spike-specific TCRs reportedly go after variant regions that carry no mutations.

CDR3 size: 12 residues. The V end lost 5 bases, the J end lost 4 bases, and 8 bases lay between the germline ends. Germline-derived CDR1 and CDR2 are LNHDA and SQIVND (reference sequence). This sample comprised peripheral blood, obtained 28 days after the second AZD1222 dose. The rearrangement uses TRBV19 and TRBJ1-2; D uncertain. The clonotype originates from an adult who received the AZD1222 COVID-19 vaccine. The CDR3 here is CASSFISYGYTF. Here the CDR3 DNA reads TGTGCCAGTAGTTTCATAAGCTATGGCTACACCTTC.